A few counts support the clone carrying this TCR beta chain. The target antigen is unknown. PBMCs numbering at least 6.5 million were isolated per sample. The sample is drawn from a study of blood T cells in healthy people across ages. Study results and caveats: Diversity was estimated from one million T cells, and these estimates were considered underestimates.

Next came a second PCR, run for about 7 to 12 cycles, which used a sample-barcoded 5' primer along with a J-beta primer mix. Using its own MiXCR run on the 5' RACE reads, TCRdb lists one record per CDR3 protein. Seen here are 850,000 to 1,300,000 distinct CDR3 sequences, more than 40% observed once, and the top ten hold approximately 20%. What was sequenced was blood. The TCR was taken from a woman aged 55-69 years in good health.

CDR3 DNA: TGCGCCAGCAGCTGGAGGACAGGGGGAGTCTACGAGCAGTACTTC. This sequence encodes CASSWRTGGVYEQYF. The gene calls are TRBV5-1 and TRBJ2-7; 10 nucleotides align to TRBD1. The ends lost 3 bases at V and 3 bases at J; junction bases unmatched: 6. From germline, CDR1 is SGHRS and CDR2 YFSETQ. The CDR3 is made up of 15 amino acids. The entire variable domain, with the rest obtained from reference TRBV5-1 and TRBJ2-7, is as follows: KAGVTQTPRYLIKTRGQQVTLSCSPISGHRSVSWYQQTPGQGLQFLFEYFSETQRNKGNFPGRFSGRQFSNSRSEMNVSTLELGDSALYLCASSWRTGGVYEQYFGPGTRLTVT.